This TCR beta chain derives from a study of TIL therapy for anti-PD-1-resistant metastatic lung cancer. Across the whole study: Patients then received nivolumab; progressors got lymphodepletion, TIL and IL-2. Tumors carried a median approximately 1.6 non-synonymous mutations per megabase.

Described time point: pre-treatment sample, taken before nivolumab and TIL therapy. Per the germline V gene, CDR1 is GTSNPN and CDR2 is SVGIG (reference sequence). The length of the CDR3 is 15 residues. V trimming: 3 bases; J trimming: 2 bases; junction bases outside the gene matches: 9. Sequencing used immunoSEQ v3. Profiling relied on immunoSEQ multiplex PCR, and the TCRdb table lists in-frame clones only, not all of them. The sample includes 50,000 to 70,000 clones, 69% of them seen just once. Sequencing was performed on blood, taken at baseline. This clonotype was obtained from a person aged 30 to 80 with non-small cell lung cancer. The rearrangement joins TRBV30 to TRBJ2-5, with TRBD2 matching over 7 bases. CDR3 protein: CAWSGVGGWQETQYF. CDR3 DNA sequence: TGTGCCTGGAGCGGCGTCGGGGGGTGGCAAGAGACCCAGTACTTC.